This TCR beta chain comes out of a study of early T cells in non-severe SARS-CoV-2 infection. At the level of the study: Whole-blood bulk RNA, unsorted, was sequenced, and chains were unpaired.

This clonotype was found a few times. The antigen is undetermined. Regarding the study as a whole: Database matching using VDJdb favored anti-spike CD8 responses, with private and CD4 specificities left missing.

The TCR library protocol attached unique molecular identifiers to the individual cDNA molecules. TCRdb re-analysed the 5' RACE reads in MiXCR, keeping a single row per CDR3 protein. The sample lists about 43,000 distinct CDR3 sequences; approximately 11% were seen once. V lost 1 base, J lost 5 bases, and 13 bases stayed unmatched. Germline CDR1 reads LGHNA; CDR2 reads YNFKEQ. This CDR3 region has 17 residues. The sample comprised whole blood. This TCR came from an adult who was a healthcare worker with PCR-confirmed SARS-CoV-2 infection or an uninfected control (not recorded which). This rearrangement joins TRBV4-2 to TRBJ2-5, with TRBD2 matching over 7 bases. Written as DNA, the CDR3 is TGTGCCAGCAGCCAAGGGTCCAGGGAGGGGATTGAGGAGACCCAGTACTTC. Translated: CASSQGSREGIEETQYF.